This is a list of T cell receptor beta chains from one sample in a study of shared clonotypes between healthy human individuals. The protocol was immunoSEQ multiplex PCR, while the TCRdb copy is restricted to in-frame clones and leaves out a portion. The sample lists about 1.5 million clones; around 98% were seen once. The sequenced sample consisted of naive CD4+ T cells sorted from blood. These receptors were obtained from a man aged 30 to 39 in good health. CDR3s include the opening cysteine and the closing phenylalanine or tryptophan. D genes are given only for firm matches. The listing skips clone size in some rows; elsewhere it reads once, few, many or a size class.

-,TRBV7-9,14,TRBJ2-5,-,TGTGCCAGCAGCTTATTCGCAGGGAGGGAGACCCAGTACTTC,CASSLFAGRETQYF
TRBD1,TRBV30,14,TRBJ1-1,-,TGTGCCTGGAGCCCTATACAGGGGGTAGCGGCAGCTTTCTTT,CAWSPIQGVAAAFF
-,TRBV4-3,15,TRBJ1-5,-,TGCGCCAGCAGCCAAGTCGTCGGGGGCCATCAGCCCCAGCATTTT,CASSQVVGGHQPQHF
TRBD1,TRBV28,17,TRBJ2-7,-,TGTGCCAGCAGTAATGATATACAGGGGATTTATACCTACGAGCAGTACTTC,CASSNDIQGIYTYEQYF
-,TRBV27,12,TRBJ2-7,-,TGTGCCAGCAGTTTAAGGGCTAGCGTAGAGTACTTC,CASSLRASVEYF
TRBD1,TRBV4-1,15,TRBJ1-5,-,TGCGCCAGCAGCAAAGGGACAGCCCGAAATCAGCCCCAGCATTTT,CASSKGTARNQPQHF
-,TRBV5-1,14,TRBJ1-4,-,TGCGCCAGCAGCTCGGGAGGGGGGAATGAAAAACTGTTTTTT,CASSSGGGNEKLFF
TRBD2,TRBV29-1,17,TRBJ2-1,-,TGCAGCGTTGCCGGCCGGGAGGGCCAAAGCTCCTACAATGAGCAGTTCTTC,CSVAGREGQSSYNEQFF
-,TRBV30,12,TRBJ1-1,-,TGTGCCTGGAGTAGGAGAGACACTGAAGCTTTCTTT,CAWSRRDTEAFF
-,TRBV9,14,TRBJ1-4,-,TGTGCCAGCACCACGGGGGAAATGAATGAAAAACTGTTTTTT,CASTTGEMNEKLFF
TRBD2,TRBV11-2,16,TRBJ2-1,-,TGTGCCAGCAACCCATCACCGGGACTAGCGGGGAATGAGCAGTTCTTC,CASNPSPGLAGNEQFF
-,TRBV6-4,15,TRBJ2-3,-,TGTGCCAGCAGTACTACCCACAGTAGCACAGATACGCAGTATTTT,CASSTTHSSTDTQYF
TRBD1,TRBV4-2,18,TRBJ1-5,-,TGTGCCAGCAGCCAAGACCCCAACCAGGGGACAGTGAATCAGCCCCAGCATTTT,CASSQDPNQGTVNQPQHF
TRBD1,TRBV25-1,16,TRBJ2-4,-,TGTGCCAGCAGAACCCCGGGACAGGGGAGGCTTGGCATTCAGTACTTC,CASRTPGQGRLGIQYF
-,TRBV27,15,TRBJ2-3,-,TGTGCCAGCAGTTTACAGGGCAGGGGCACAGATACGCAGTATTTT,CASSLQGRGTDTQYF
-,TRBV18,15,TRBJ1-4,-,TGTGCCAGCTCAAACTTCGGGGGAAAAGATGAAAAACTGTTTTTT,CASSNFGGKDEKLFF
TRBD1,TRBV27,15,TRBJ2-1,-,TGTGCCAGCAGTTTGGACAGGGGGACCTACAATGAGCAGTTCTTC,CASSLDRGTYNEQFF
TRBD1,TRBV11-2,15,TRBJ2-7,-,TGTGCCAGCACCCTTGGGACAGGGGGCTTCAACGAGCAGTACTTC,CASTLGTGGFNEQYF
-,TRBV7-8,11,TRBJ2-7,-,TGTGCCAGCAGCACCGGTTACGAGCAGTACTTC,CASSTGYEQYF
TRBD1,TRBV19,15,TRBJ2-3,-,TGTGCCACGTCCCGGGGACAGGGGGCCACAGATACGCAGTATTTT,CATSRGQGATDTQYF
-,TRBV19,16,TRBJ1-5,-,TGTGCCAGTAGTATAGTTCCGGGCAGCAGTAGTCAGCCCCAGCATTTT,CASSIVPGSSSQPQHF
-,TRBV19,13,TRBJ1-2,-,TGTGCCAGTAGCATAACAGGGTTCTACGGCTACACCTTC,CASSITGFYGYTF
-,TRBV19,13,TRBJ1-1,-,TGTGCCAGTAGTTTGGTCATGAACACTGAAGCTTTCTTT,CASSLVMNTEAFF
-,TRBV4-1,15,TRBJ1-4,-,TGCGCCAGCAGCCAAATGGAGACAACTAATGAAAAACTGTTTTTT,CASSQMETTNEKLFF
TRBD2,TRBV5-4,15,TRBJ2-3,-,TGTGCCAGCAGCTTGGCGGGAGGGCCTACAGATACGCAGTATTTT,CASSLAGGPTDTQYF
-,TRBV9,13,TRBJ2-1,-,TGTGCCAGCAGCGTAGGTCAAGCCAATGAGCAGTTCTTC,CASSVGQANEQFF
TRBD1,TRBV7-2,15,TRBJ2-7,-,TGTGCCAGCAGCTTAGTAGGGACAGGGTCCTACGAGCAGTACTTC,CASSLVGTGSYEQYF
-,TRBV4-1,15,TRBJ1-2,-,TGCGCCAGCAGCCAAGAGAGGGGCAGGGACTATGGCTACACCTTC,CASSQERGRDYGYTF
TRBD1,TRBV18,14,TRBJ1-3,-,TGTGCCAGCTCACCCGACAGGGGTGGAAACACCATATATTTT,CASSPDRGGNTIYF
TRBD2,TRBV5-4,15,TRBJ2-5,-,TGTGCCAGCAGGGAAGGGACTAGCGGGAAGGAGACCCAGTACTTC,CASREGTSGKETQYF
TRBD2,TRBV30,14,TRBJ2-7,-,TGTGCCTGGAGTGGTCCGGGACTAGCTTACGAGCAGTACTTC,CAWSGPGLAYEQYF
-,TRBV9,16,TRBJ2-1,-,TGTGCCAGCAGCTTCGGACCAGCGGGTTCCTACAATGAGCAGTTCTTC,CASSFGPAGSYNEQFF
-,TRBV18,14,TRBJ2-1,once,TGTGCCAGCTCACCGTGGGGTACCTACAATGAGCAGTTCTTC,CASSPWGTYNEQFF
-,TRBV28,11,TRBJ1-4,-,TGTGCCAGCAGGGGGGGTGAAAAACTGTTTTTT,CASRGGEKLFF
TRBD1,TRBV7-9,16,TRBJ2-7,-,TGTGCCAGCAGCACAAATCGACAGGGAGACTCCTACGAGCAGTACTTC,CASSTNRQGDSYEQYF
-,TRBV28,15,TRBJ1-1,-,TGTGCCAGCAGTACCAATGGATCCCCGTTGACTGAAGCTTTCTTT,CASSTNGSPLTEAFF
-,TRBV6-5,15,TRBJ2-6,once,TGTGCCAGCAGTTTAAGCAACTCTGGGGCCAACGTCCTGACTTTC,CASSLSNSGANVLTF
-,TRBV25-1,15,TRBJ2-5,-,TGTGCCAGCAGTGAAATGAGAATAACAATTGAGACCCAGTACTTC,CASSEMRITIETQYF
TRBD1,TRBV6-6,15,TRBJ2-2,-,TGTGCCAGCAGGAATGGACAGGGGCGGACCGGGGAGCTGTTTTTT,CASRNGQGRTGELFF
-,TRBV2,16,TRBJ1-3,once,TGTGCCAGCGCCCCCTGGGGGGGGAACTCTGGAAACACCATATATTTT,CASAPWGGNSGNTIYF
-,TRBV10-3,16,TRBJ1-2,-,TGTGCCATCAGTGAAAGGGGGAGAGGTTCTAACTATGGCTACACCTTC,CAISERGRGSNYGYTF
-,TRBV10-3,14,TRBJ1-5,-,TGTGCCATCAGGGGGCTGGGGCAGAATCAGCCCCAGCATTTT,CAIRGLGQNQPQHF
-,TRBV30,14,TRBJ1-3,-,TGTGCCTGGAGGAATACAGGTTCTGGAAACACCATATATTTT,CAWRNTGSGNTIYF
-,TRBV9,13,TRBJ1-1,-,TGTGCCAGCAGCCCTCAAGGGAACACTGAAGCTTTCTTT,CASSPQGNTEAFF
TRBD1,TRBV28,15,TRBJ1-5,-,TGTGCCAGCAGTTTGGGACAGTATAGCAATCAGCCCCAGCATTTT,CASSLGQYSNQPQHF
TRBD2,TRBV27,20,TRBJ2-3,-,TGTGCCAGCAGTTTCCTCGGACTAGCGGGATCCAATAGTGGGACAGATACGCAGTATTTT,CASSFLGLAGSNSGTDTQYF
-,TRBV6-6,14,TRBJ1-2,-,TGTGCCAGCAGCCCGGGGTTAAGTATCTCAGGCTACACCTTC,CASSPGLSISGYTF